This T cell receptor beta chain is drawn from a study of blood T cell repertoires in COVID-19. V was pared by 5 bases and J by 8 bases, with 13 bases between. This CDR3 contains 13 residues. The germline V gene encodes CDR1 SEHNR and CDR2 FQNEAQ (reference sequence). This clone was seen a single time. Libraries were prepared by immunoSEQ multiplex PCR; TCRdb keeps only in-frame clonotypes and omits some of them. This sample has around 300,000 clones; approximately 86% occur once, and the top ten carry over 2%. The genes are TRBV7-9 and TRBJ2-1; D is unresolved. This TCR was sampled from a woman in her thirties who had recovered from COVID-19. Material: peripheral blood. CDR3 region: CASSAPSDYEQFF. The CDR3 DNA reads TGTGCCAGCAGCGCACCCTCAGACTATGAGCAGTTCTTC.